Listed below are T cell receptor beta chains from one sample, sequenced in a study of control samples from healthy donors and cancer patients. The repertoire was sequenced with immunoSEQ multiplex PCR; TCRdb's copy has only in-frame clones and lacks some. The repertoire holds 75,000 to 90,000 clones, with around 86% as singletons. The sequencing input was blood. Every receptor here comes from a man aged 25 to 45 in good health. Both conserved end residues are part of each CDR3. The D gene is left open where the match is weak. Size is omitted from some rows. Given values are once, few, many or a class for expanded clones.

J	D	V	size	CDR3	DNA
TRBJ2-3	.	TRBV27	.	CASKGGFTSTDTQYF	TGTGCCAGCAAGGGGGGCTTCACAAGCACAGATACGCAGTATTTT
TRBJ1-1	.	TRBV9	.	CASSVLSGQNTEAFF	TGTGCCAGCAGCGTACTATCCGGGCAGAACACTGAAGCTTTCTTT
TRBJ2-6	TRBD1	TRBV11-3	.	CASSIDRGLIPSGANVLTF	TGTGCCAGCAGCATAGACAGGGGGCTGATCCCCTCTGGGGCCAACGTCCTGACTTTC
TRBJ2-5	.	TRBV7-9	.	CASSLAHETQYF	TGTGCCAGCAGCTTAGCGCACGAGACCCAGTACTTC
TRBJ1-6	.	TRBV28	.	CASSLSGKDSPLHF	TGTGCCAGCAGTTTATCAGGAAAGGACTCACCCCTCCACTTT
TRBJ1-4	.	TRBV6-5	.	CASSYGQGSEKLFF	TGTGCCAGCAGTTACGGGCAGGGAAGTGAAAAACTGTTTTTT
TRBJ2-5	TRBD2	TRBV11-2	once	CASSPPRRGGEETQYF	TGTGCCAGCAGCCCCCCGAGGCGGGGGGGGGAAGAGACCCAGTACTTC
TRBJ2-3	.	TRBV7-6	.	CASSFGAGADTQYF	TGTGCCAGCAGCTTTGGCGCCGGGGCAGATACGCAGTATTTT
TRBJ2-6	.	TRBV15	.	CATSRDSVSSGANVLTF	TGTGCCACCAGCAGGGACAGTGTCTCCTCTGGGGCCAACGTCCTGACTTTC
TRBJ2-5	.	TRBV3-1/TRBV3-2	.	CASSPQEGLTQYF	TGTGCCAGCAGCCCCCAAGAGGGCCTGACCCAGTACTTC
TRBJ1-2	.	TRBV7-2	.	CASSLGNIGGYTF	TGTGCCAGCAGCTTAGGGAACATAGGCGGCTACACCTTC
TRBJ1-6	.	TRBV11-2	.	CASSLEEGYSPLHF	TGTGCCAGCAGCTTAGAGGAAGGGTATTCACCCCTCCACTTT
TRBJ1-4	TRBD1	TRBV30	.	CAWRAGTGGSGIARKLFF	TGTGCCTGGAGAGCCGGGACAGGGGGCTCCGGAATCGCTCGAAAACTGTTTTTT
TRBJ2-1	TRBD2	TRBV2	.	CASSLLAGGGNEQFF	TGTGCCAGCAGTTTGCTGGCGGGGGGCGGCAATGAGCAGTTCTTC
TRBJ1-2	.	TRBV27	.	CASSLKGRDYGYTF	TGTGCCAGCAGTTTAAAGGGACGGGACTATGGCTACACCTTC
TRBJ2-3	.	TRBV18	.	CASSPSGDSTDTQYF	TGTGCCAGCTCCCCAAGTGGAGATAGCACAGATACGCAGTATTTT
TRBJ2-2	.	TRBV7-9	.	CASSGLGTLNTGELFF	TGTGCCAGCAGCGGGCTGGGGACTCTCAACACCGGGGAGCTGTTTTTT
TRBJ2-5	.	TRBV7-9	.	CASSLHRVQETQYF	TGTGCCAGCAGCTTGCATAGGGTTCAAGAGACCCAGTACTTC
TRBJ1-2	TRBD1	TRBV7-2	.	CASSLVTGADYGYTF	TGTGCCAGCAGCTTAGTGACAGGGGCGGACTATGGCTACACCTTC
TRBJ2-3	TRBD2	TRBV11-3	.	CASSLRGVSDTQYF	TGTGCCAGCAGCTTGCGGGGGGTATCAGATACGCAGTATTTT
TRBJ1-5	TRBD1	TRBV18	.	CASSPTGDQPQHF	TGTGCCAGCTCACCAACAGGGGATCAGCCCCAGCATTTT
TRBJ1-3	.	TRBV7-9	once	CASRGEQDRNTIYF	TGTGCCAGCAGGGGCGAACAGGATCGAAACACCATATATTTT
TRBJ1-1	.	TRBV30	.	CAWSELRGDTEAFF	TGTGCCTGGAGTGAGCTAAGGGGCGACACTGAAGCTTTCTTT
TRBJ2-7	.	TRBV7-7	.	CASSLGAGESYEQYF	TGTGCTAGCAGCTTAGGTGCCGGAGAATCCTACGAGCAGTACTTC
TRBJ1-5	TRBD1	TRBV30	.	CAWSFGGQAQPQHF	TGTGCCTGGAGTTTTGGTGGACAGGCCCAGCCCCAGCATTTT
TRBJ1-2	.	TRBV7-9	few	CASSLSPGGYTF	TGTGCCAGCAGCTTATCCCCGGGGGGCTACACCTTC
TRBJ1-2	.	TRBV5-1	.	CASSLALGIQGGYTF	TGCGCCAGCAGCTTGGCCTTGGGGATCCAGGGCGGCTACACCTTC
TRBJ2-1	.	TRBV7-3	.	CASSLIQSSYNEQFF	TGTGCCAGCAGCTTAATCCAGAGCTCCTACAATGAGCAGTTCTTC
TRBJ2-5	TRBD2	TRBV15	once	CATSREPGPGLAEETQYF	TGTGCCACCAGCAGAGAGCCGGGTCCTGGACTAGCGGAAGAGACCCAGTACTTC
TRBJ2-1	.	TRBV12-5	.	CASGLDRVSSYNEQFF	TGTGCTAGTGGTTTGGACCGGGTAAGCTCCTACAATGAGCAGTTCTTC
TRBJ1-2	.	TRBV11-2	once	CASSHYRQADGSEAGYTF	TGTGCCAGCAGCCACTATCGACAGGCGGACGGCAGTGAAGCTGGCTACACCTTC
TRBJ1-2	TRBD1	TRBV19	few	CAMKQGNVGYTF	TGTGCCATGAAACAGGGGAACGTCGGCTACACCTTC
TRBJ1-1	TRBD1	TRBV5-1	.	CASSLQGFTEAFF	TGCGCCAGCAGCTTACAGGGGTTCACTGAAGCTTTCTTT
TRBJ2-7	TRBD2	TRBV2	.	CASIDSVAPSGVEQYF	TGTGCCAGCATCGACTCGGTCGCGCCTAGCGGGGTGGAGCAGTACTTC
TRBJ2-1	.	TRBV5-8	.	CASSQRLTSYNEQFF	TGTGCCAGCAGCCAGAGACTGACCTCCTACAATGAGCAGTTCTTC
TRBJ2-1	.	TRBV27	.	CASSLVRSNEQFF	TGTGCCAGCAGTTTGGTCCGGTCCAATGAGCAGTTCTTC
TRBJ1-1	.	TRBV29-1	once	CSVGYVAMNTEAFF	TGCAGCGTTGGGTATGTGGCCATGAACACTGAAGCTTTCTTT
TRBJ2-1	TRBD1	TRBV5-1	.	CASSSGTGRDEQFF	TGCGCCAGCAGCTCCGGGACAGGGCGGGATGAGCAGTTCTTC
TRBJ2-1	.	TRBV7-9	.	CASSSLWNEQFF	TGTGCCAGCAGTTCTTTGTGGAATGAGCAGTTCTTC
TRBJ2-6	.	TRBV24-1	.	CATSEGPRDVLTF	TGTGCCACCAGTGAGGGGCCTCGGGACGTCCTGACTTTC
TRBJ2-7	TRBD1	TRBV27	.	CASSRTGEDEQYF	TGTGCCAGCAGTCGGACAGGGGAGGACGAGCAGTACTTC
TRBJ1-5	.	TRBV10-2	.	CASSKGQGQPQHF	TGCGCCAGCAGTAAGGGGCAGGGTCAGCCCCAGCATTTT
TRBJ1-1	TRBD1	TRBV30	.	CAWSVNTGVSTEAFF	TGTGCCTGGAGTGTAAACACAGGGGTGAGCACTGAAGCTTTCTTT
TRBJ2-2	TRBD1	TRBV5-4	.	CASSPRQGGNTGELFF	TGTGCCAGCAGCCCCCGACAGGGTGGGAACACCGGGGAGCTGTTTTTT
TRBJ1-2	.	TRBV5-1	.	CASSLISGANYGYTF	TGCGCCAGCAGCTTGATCTCGGGAGCTAACTATGGCTACACCTTC
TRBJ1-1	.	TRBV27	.	CASSLLGTGNTEAFF	TGTGCCAGCAGTCTACTAGGGACCGGGAACACTGAAGCTTTCTTT
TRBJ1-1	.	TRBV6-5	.	CASTWGVNTEAFF	TGTGCCAGCACCTGGGGGGTGAACACTGAAGCTTTCTTT
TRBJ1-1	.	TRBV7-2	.	CASSLSFGLNTEAFF	TGTGCCAGCAGCTTATCTTTCGGGTTGAACACTGAAGCTTTCTTT
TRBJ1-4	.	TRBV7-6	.	CASSFTARGGEKLFF	TGTGCCAGCAGCTTCACAGCCAGGGGAGGGGAAAAACTGTTTTTT
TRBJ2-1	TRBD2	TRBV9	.	CASSVALAGGFSYNEQFF	TGTGCCAGCAGCGTAGCTCTAGCGGGGGGCTTCTCCTACAATGAGCAGTTCTTC
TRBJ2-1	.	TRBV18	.	CASSPQGSTYNEQFF	TGTGCCAGCTCGCCGCAGGGGAGCACCTACAATGAGCAGTTCTTC
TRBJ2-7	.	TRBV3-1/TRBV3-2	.	CASSQGTTLSEQYF	TGTGCCAGCAGCCAAGGGACAACCTTGTCCGAGCAGTACTTC
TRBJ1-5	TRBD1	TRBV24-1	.	CATTPLRADRGGNQPQHF	TGTGCCACCACCCCCTTAAGGGCGGACAGGGGGGGAAATCAGCCCCAGCATTTT